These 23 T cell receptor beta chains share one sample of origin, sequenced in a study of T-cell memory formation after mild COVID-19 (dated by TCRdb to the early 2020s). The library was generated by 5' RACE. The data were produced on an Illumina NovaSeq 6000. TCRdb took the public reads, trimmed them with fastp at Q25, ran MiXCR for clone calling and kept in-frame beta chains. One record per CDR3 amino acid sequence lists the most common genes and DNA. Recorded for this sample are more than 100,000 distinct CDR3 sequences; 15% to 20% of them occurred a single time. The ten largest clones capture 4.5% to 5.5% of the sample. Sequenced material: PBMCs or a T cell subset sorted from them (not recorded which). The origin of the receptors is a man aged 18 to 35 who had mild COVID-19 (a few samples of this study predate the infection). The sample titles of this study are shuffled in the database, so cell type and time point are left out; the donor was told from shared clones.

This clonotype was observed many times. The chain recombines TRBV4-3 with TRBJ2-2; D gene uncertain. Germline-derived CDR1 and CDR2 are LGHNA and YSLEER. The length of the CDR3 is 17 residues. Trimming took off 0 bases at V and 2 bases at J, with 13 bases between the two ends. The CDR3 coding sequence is TGCGCCAGCAGCCAAGAATCTAGGTGGAAAAACACCGGGGAGCTGTTTTTT. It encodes CASSQESRWKNTGELFF.

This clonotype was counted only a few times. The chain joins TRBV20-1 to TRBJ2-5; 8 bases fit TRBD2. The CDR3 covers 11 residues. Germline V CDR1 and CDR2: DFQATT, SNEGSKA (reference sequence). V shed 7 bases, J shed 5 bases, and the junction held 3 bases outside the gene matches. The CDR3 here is CSVPGGETQYF. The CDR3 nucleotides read TGCAGTGTACCGGGGGGGGAGACCCAGTACTTC.

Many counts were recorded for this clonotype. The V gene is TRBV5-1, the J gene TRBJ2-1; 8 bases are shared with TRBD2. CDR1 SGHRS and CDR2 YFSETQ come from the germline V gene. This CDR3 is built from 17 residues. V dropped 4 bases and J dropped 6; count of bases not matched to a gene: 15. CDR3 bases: TGCGCCAGCAGCGCACAGTGGACGGGACTAGTTATCAATGAGCAGTTCTTC. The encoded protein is CASSAQWTGLVINEQFF.

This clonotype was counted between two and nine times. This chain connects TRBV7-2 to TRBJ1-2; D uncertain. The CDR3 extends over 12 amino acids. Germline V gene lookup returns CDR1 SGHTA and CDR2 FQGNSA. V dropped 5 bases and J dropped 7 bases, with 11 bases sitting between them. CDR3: CASSQSSGGYTF. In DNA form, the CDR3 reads TGTGCCAGCAGCCAAAGCTCGGGTGGCTACACCTTC.

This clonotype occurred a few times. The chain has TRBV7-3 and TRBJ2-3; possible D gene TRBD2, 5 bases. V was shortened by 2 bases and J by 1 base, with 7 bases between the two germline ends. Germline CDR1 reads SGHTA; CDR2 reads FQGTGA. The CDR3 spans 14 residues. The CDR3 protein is CASSLSRGTDTQYF. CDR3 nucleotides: TGTGCCAGCAGCTTATCGAGGGGCACAGATACGCAGTATTTT.

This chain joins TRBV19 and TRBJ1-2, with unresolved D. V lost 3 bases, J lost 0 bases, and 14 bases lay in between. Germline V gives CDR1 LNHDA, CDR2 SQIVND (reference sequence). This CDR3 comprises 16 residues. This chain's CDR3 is CASSIYGIGANYGYTF. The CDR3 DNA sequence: TGTGCCAGTAGTATCTATGGAATAGGCGCTAACTATGGCTACACCTTC.

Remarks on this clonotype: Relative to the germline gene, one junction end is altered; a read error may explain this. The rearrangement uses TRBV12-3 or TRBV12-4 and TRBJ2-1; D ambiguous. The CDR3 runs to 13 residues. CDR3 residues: CATSFSGYNEQFF. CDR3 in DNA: TGTGCCACCAGTTTTTCGGGTTACAATGAGCAGTTCTTC.

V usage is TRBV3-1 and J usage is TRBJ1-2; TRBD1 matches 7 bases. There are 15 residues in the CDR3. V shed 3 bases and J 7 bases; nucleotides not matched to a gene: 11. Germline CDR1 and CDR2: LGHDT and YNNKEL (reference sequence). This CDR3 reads CASSHSGQRTFGYTF. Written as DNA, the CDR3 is TGTGCCAGCAGCCACTCGGGACAGAGGACTTTTGGCTACACCTTC.

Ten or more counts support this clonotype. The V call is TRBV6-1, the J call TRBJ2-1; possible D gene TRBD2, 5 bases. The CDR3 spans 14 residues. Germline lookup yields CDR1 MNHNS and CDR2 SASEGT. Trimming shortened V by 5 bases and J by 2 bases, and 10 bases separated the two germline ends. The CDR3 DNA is TGTGCCAGCAGTCCGACTATCGCCTACAATGAGCAGTTCTTC. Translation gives CASSPTIAYNEQFF.

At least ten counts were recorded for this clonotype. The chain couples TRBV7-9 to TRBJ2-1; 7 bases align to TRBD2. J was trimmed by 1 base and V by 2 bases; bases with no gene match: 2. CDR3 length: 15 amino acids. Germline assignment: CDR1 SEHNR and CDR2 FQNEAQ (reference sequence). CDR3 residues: CASSLRGGSYNEQFF. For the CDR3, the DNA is TGTGCCAGCAGCTTACGCGGGGGATCCTACAATGAGCAGTTCTTC.

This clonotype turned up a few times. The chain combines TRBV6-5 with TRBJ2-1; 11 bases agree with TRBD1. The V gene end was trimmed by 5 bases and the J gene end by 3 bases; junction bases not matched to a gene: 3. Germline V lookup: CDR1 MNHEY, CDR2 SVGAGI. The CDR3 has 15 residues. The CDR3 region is CASSGGQGVYNEQFF. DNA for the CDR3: TGTGCCAGCAGTGGGGGACAGGGGGTCTACAATGAGCAGTTCTTC.

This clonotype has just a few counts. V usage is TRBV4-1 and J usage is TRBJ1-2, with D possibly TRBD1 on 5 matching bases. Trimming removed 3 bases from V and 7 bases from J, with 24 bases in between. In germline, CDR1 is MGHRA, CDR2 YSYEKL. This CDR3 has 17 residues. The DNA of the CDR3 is TGCGCCAGCAGCCACCCCGGGCGGCCGGGACTGAGATCTGGCTACACCTTC. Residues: CASSHPGRPGLRSGYTF.

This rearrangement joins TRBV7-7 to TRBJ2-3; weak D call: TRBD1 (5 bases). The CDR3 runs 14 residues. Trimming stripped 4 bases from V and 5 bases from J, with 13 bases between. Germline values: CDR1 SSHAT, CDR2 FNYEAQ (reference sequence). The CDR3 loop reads CASSSQGRGDTQYF. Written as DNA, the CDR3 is TGTGCCAGCAGCTCGCAGGGAAGAGGAGATACGCAGTATTTT.

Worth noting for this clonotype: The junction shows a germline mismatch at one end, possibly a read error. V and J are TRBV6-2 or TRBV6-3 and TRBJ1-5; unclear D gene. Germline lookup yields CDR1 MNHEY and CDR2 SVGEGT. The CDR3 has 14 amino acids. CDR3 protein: CASRYEGGNQPQHF. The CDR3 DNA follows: TGTGCCAGCCGTTATGAGGGTGGCAATCAGCCCCAGCATTTT.

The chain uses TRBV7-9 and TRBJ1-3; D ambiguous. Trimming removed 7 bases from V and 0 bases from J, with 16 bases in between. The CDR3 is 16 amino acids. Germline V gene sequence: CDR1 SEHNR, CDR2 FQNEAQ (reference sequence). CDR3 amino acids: CASIELRFFSGNTIYF. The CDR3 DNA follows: TGTGCCAGCATTGAATTACGGTTCTTCTCTGGAAACACCATATATTTT.

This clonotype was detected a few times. CDR3 in amino acids: CASSVDREYGYTF. The CDR3 nucleotides are TGCGCCAGCAGCGTGGACAGGGAATATGGCTACACCTTC. The chain combines TRBV5-1 with TRBJ1-2, with TRBD1 matching over 8 bases. V lost 4 bases and J lost 5; bases outside the gene matches: 4. This CDR3 is 13 amino acids long. The germline gives CDR1 SGHRS, CDR2 YFSETQ.

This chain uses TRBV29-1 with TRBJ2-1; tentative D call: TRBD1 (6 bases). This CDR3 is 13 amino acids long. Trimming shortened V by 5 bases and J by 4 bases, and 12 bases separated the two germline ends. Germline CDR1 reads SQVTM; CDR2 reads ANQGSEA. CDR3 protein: CSVQGWVYNEQFF. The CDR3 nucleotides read TGCAGCGTTCAGGGGTGGGTATACAATGAGCAGTTCTTC.

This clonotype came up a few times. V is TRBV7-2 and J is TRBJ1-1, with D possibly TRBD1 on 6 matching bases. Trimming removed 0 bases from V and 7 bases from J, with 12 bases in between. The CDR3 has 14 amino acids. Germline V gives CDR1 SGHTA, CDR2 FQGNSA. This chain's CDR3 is CASSLARTEVEAFF. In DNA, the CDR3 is TGTGCCAGCAGCTTAGCCCGGACAGAGGTTGAAGCTTTCTTT.

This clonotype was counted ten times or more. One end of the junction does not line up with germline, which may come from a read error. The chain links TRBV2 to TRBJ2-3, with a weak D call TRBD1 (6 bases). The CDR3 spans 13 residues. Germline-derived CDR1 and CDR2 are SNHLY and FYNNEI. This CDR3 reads CASREGQTDTQYF. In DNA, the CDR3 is TGTGCCAGCAGGGAAGGACAGACAGATACGCAGTATTTT.

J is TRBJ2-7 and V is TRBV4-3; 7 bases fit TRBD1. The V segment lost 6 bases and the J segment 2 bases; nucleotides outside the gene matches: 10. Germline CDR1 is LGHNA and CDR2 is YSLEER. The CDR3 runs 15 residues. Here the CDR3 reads CASSVQGSNAYEQYF. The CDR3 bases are TGCGCCAGCAGTGTACAGGGGTCTAACGCCTACGAGCAGTACTTC.

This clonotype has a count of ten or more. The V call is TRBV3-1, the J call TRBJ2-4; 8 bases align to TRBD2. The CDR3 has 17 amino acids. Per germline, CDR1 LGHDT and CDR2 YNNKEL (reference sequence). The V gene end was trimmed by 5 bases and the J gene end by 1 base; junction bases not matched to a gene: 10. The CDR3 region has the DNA TGTGCCAGCAGCTCAAATGACGGGGGGGCCGCCAAAAACATTCAGTACTTC. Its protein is CASSSNDGGAAKNIQYF.

The CDR3 region has the DNA TGCGCCAGCATCGAGGGATCTAGCGGGGTACATACGCAGTATTTT. Protein sequence: CASIEGSSGVHTQYF. The chain uses TRBV5-1 and TRBJ2-3, with 9 bases aligning to TRBD2. Germline CDR1 reads SGHRS; CDR2 reads YFSETQ. There are 15 residues in the CDR3. The J segment lost 7 bases and the V segment lost 6 bases, leaving 12 bases of the junction unmatched.

CDR3 protein: CASSRGQGAGQPQHF. CDR3 nucleotide sequence: TGTGCCAGCAGCCGGGGACAGGGGGCAGGACAGCCCCAGCATTTT. This chain uses TRBV7-2 with TRBJ1-5, with 12 bases lining up with TRBD1. The V gene end was trimmed by 5 bases and the J gene end by 7 bases; junction bases not matched to a gene: 6. Germline V gene lookup returns CDR1 SGHTA and CDR2 FQGNSA. The CDR3 sequence is 15 residues long.